The 19 T cell receptor beta chains below were found in one sample sequenced in a study of shared clonotypes between healthy human individuals. Here immunoSEQ multiplex PCR was the method, and the copy in TCRdb shows in-frame clones only, minus some. Of about 490,000 clones in the sample, 79% were seen once. Sequencing input: PBMCs. The receptor set was obtained from a woman aged 40 to 50 in good health. Some clones in this sample may be carry-over from other donors' samples.

This clone was detected only a few times. The chain has TRBV5-6 and TRBJ1-4; D is undetermined. V shed 1 base and J shed 5 bases, with 6 bases lying between them. The CDR3 has 13 amino acids. The germline V gene encodes CDR1 SGHDT and CDR2 YYEEEE. CDR3 nucleotide sequence: TGTGCCAGCAGCTTGAGGTTAAATGAAAAACTGTTTTTT. It specifies CASSLRLNEKLFF.

The J gene is TRBJ2-3, the V gene TRBV6-1; no firm D call. V lost 6 bases and J lost 5, with 15 bases in between. Germline V gene sequence: CDR1 MNHNS, CDR2 SASEGT. This CDR3 contains 14 residues. CDR3: CASSHAMLEDTQYF. DNA of the CDR3: TGTGCCAGCAGCCACGCTATGCTTGAAGATACGCAGTATTTT.

This clone was observed many times. This chain uses TRBV6-1 with TRBJ2-1; 11 bases align to TRBD2. Germline CDR1 and CDR2: MNHNS and SASEGT. V shed 3 bases, J shed 6 bases, and the junction held 4 bases outside the gene matches. CDR3 length: 15 residues. The CDR3 is CASSDIAGGFNEQFF. DNA of the CDR3: TGTGCCAGCAGTGACATAGCGGGAGGGTTCAATGAGCAGTTCTTC.

About this clone itself: A clone one base away is much larger, so this may be a read error. J is TRBJ1-1 and V is TRBV10-3; D is undetermined. The germline CDR1 and CDR2 sequences are ENHRY and SYGVKD. This CDR3 has 13 residues. Written as DNA, the CDR3 is TGTGCCATCAGTGAATATAGGAACACTGAAGCTCTCTTT. This translates into CAISEYRNTEALF.

This clone was seen only once. J is TRBJ1-5 and V is TRBV28; the D is unclear. Trimming left V 4 bases short and J 0 bases short, with 13 bases between. The CDR3 has 16 residues. The V gene's germline CDR1 is MDHEN and CDR2 SYDVKM. The CDR3: CASSYVVGYSNQPQHF. The CDR3 DNA reads TGTGCCAGCAGTTATGTTGTGGGATATAGCAATCAGCCCCAGCATTTT.

The chain has TRBV9 and TRBJ2-7, with 9 bases aligning to TRBD2. Germline V gene data show CDR1 as SGDLS and CDR2 as YYNGEE. J was trimmed by 4 bases and V by 3 bases; bases with no gene match: 8. This CDR3 spans 15 amino acids. CDR3 region: CASSEGTSHLYEQYF. The DNA of the CDR3 is TGTGCCAGCAGCGAAGGGACTAGCCACTTATACGAGCAGTACTTC.

The chain is built from TRBV4-1 and TRBJ2-7; no clear D gene. The CDR3 covers 14 residues. V shed 1 base and J shed 6 bases, with 13 bases lying between them. Germline V gene sequence: CDR1 MGHRA, CDR2 YSYEKL. The CDR3 is CASSQAFLRREQYF. CDR3 DNA: TGCGCCAGCAGCCAAGCCTTTCTTCGTCGCGAGCAGTACTTC.

This clone was seen a single time. This rearrangement joins TRBV2 to TRBJ2-7, with a tentative D call TRBD2 (5 bases). V shed 10 bases and J shed 2 bases, with 12 bases lying between them. From germline, CDR1 is SNHLY and CDR2 FYNNEI. The CDR3 covers 12 residues. In DNA form, the CDR3 reads TGTGCCACCAGCGGAGAGCCCTACGAGCAGTACTTC. It is translated as CATSGEPYEQYF.

The V call is TRBV6-4, the J call TRBJ1-5; D gene unclear. The CDR3 contains 12 residues. With 4 bases removed from V and 2 bases from J, the gap between germline ends came to 3 bases. The germline V gene has CDR1 MRHNA and CDR2 SNTAGT. CDR3 bases: TGTGCCAGCAGTGCGGGCAATCAGCCCCAGCATTTT. It codes for CASSAGNQPQHF.

This clone occurred once. The chain employs TRBV7-8 and TRBJ1-1; a weak D match, TRBD1 (6 bases). Germline V lookup: CDR1 SGHVS, CDR2 FQNEAQ. V lost 1 base to trimming and J lost 5 bases, with 17 bases between them. The CDR3 extends over 16 amino acids. CDR3 sequence reads: CASSLVRGRGRTEAFF. The CDR3 DNA sequence: TGTGCCAGCAGCTTAGTTCGAGGCAGGGGAAGAACTGAAGCTTTCTTT. The full variable domain, rest sourced from reference TRBV7-8 and TRBJ1-1, is GAGVSQSPRYKVAKRGQDVALRCDPISGHVSLFWYQQALGQGPEFLTYFQNEAQLDKSGLPSDRFFAERPEGSVSTLKIQRTQQEDSAVYLCASSLVRGRGRTEAFFGQGTRLTVV.

The V gene is TRBV6-6, the J gene TRBJ2-1; tentatively, D is TRBD2 (6 bases). V lost 7 bases, J lost 0 bases, and 7 bases lay in between. Germline V gives CDR1 MNHNY, CDR2 SVGAGI (reference sequence). The CDR3 has 13 amino acids. The CDR3 sequence is CASMRGSYNEQFF. CDR3 bases: TGTGCCAGCATGCGGGGCTCCTACAATGAGCAGTTCTTC.

This clone was seen once. V usage is TRBV18 and J usage is TRBJ2-3, with 10 bases matching TRBD2. The ends lost 3 bases at V and 3 bases at J; junction bases unmatched: 6. Germline V gene sequence: CDR1 KGHSH, CDR2 LQKENI. The CDR3 has 16 residues. CDR3 sequence reads: CASSPPTSGTTDTQYF. The CDR3 nucleotides are TGTGCCAGCTCACCGCCAACTAGCGGGACGACAGATACGCAGTATTTT.

The chain links TRBV5-1 to TRBJ1-1, with a possible D match to TRBD1 (6 bases). In germline, CDR1 is SGHRS, CDR2 YFSETQ. The CDR3 sequence is 14 residues long. V lost 4 bases to trimming and J lost 2 bases, with 12 bases between them. Here the CDR3 DNA reads TGCGCCAGCAGCCGGACAGTCTCCAACACTGAAGCTTTCTTT. This encodes CASSRTVSNTEAFF.

The V gene is TRBV5-1, the J gene TRBJ2-3; no definite D call. This CDR3 has 14 amino acids. Germline loops: CDR1 SGHRS, CDR2 YFSETQ. V lost 3 bases and J lost 0, with 8 bases in between. CDR3 sequence (DNA): TGCGCCAGCAGCTCCCAGGACAGCACAGATACGCAGTATTTT. It encodes CASSSQDSTDTQYF.

This chain uses TRBV10-3 with TRBJ1-1; D gene uncertain. The CDR3 totals 15 residues. Germline V gene sequence: CDR1 ENHRY, CDR2 SYGVKD. V gave up 3 bases and J gave up 0 bases, with 11 bases separating them. Here the CDR3 reads CAISDPTYMNTEAFF. The DNA of the CDR3 is TGTGCCATCAGTGACCCAACCTACATGAACACTGAAGCTTTCTTT.

The chain links TRBV4-1 to TRBJ2-7; perhaps TRBD2 as D (5 bases). In germline, CDR1 is MGHRA, CDR2 YSYEKL. The V and J ends lost 4 bases and 4 bases respectively, with 14 bases between them. The CDR3 spans 14 residues. CDR3 amino acids: CASSRFPGGYEQYF. In nucleotides, the CDR3 is TGCGCCAGCAGCCGCTTCCCTGGCGGGTACGAGCAGTACTTC.

This chain joins TRBV23-1 and TRBJ2-7; perhaps TRBD1 as D (5 bases). TRBV23-1 is placed among ORFs of uncertain function. V was clipped by 0 bases and J by 3 bases, with 21 bases between them. The CDR3 spans 18 residues. CDR3 loop: CASSQSSRVLLMDYEQYF. CDR3 coding DNA: TGCGCCAGCAGTCAATCGTCCAGGGTTCTCTTAATGGACTACGAGCAGTACTTC.

The rearrangement uses TRBV7-3 and TRBJ2-3, with 7 bases identical to TRBD2. Germline values: CDR1 SGHTA, CDR2 FQGTGA. The length of the CDR3 is 15 residues. With 5 bases clipped from V and 1 base from J, the junction kept 6 bases outside the gene matches. In DNA form, the CDR3 reads TGTGCCAGCAGCAACGGACTAGGCCGCACAGATACGCAGTATTTT. This gives the protein CASSNGLGRTDTQYF.

J is TRBJ2-1 and V is TRBV27; 13 bases are shared with TRBD2. Germline CDR1 and CDR2: MNHEY and SMNVEV (reference sequence). The junction had 7 bases not matched to a gene; V was cut back by 6 bases and J by 8 bases. The CDR3 has 15 residues. CDR3 loop: CASSSGTSGKDEQFF. DNA of the CDR3: TGTGCCAGCAGCTCCGGGACTAGCGGGAAAGATGAGCAGTTCTTC.